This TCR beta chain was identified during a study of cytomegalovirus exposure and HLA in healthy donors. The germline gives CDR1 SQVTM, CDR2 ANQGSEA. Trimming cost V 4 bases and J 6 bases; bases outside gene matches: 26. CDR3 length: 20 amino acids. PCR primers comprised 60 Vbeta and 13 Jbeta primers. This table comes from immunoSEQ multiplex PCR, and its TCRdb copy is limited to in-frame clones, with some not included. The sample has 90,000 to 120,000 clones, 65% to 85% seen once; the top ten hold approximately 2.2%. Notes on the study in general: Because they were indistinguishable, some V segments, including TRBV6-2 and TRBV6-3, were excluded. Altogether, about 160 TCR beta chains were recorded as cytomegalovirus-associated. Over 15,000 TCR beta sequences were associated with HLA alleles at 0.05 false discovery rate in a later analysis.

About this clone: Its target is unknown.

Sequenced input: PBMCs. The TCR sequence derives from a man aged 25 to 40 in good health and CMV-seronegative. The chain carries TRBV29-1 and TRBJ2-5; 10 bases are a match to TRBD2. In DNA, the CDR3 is TGCAGCGTTGTCCCCGGGGTTGGGGCTAGCGGGAGAGGTCTGGGGCAGACCCAGTACTTC. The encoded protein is CSVVPGVGASGRGLGQTQYF.